The text below deals with one T cell receptor beta chain. This entry belongs to a study of OX40 agonist ivuxolimab in advanced cancers. Study context: Hepatocellular carcinoma, melanoma, renal cell or head and neck cancer affected the dose-escalation patients. The mean age was roughly 60 years, ranging from about 20 to 85, with around four fifths of participants male.

This table comes from immunoSEQ multiplex PCR, and its TCRdb copy is limited to in-frame clones, with some not included. The sample records roughly 13,000 clones, 87% being singletons. V was clipped by 5 bases and J by 7 bases; unmatched bases: 10. CDR1 and CDR2 from the germline V gene are KGHSH and LQKENI. This CDR3 is 14 amino acids long. The TCR comes from an adult with an advanced solid tumor such as melanoma, head and neck, liver or kidney cancer. The starting material was CD4+ or CD8+ T cells sorted from blood, obtained in a trial of the OX40 agonist ivuxolimab. This chain links TRBV18 with TRBJ2-7, with 8 bases fitting TRBD1. The CDR3 nucleotides are TGTGCCAGCTCAACCGGGACAGGAAGACGGGAGCAGTACTTC. Translated: CASSTGTGRREQYF.